This T cell receptor beta chain appears in the sequencing data of a study of CD8+CD57+ T cells in acquired aplastic anemia. Trimming took 2 bases from V and 1 from J, leaving 6 bases between them. Germline V gene lookup returns CDR1 MNHEY and CDR2 SMNVEV (reference sequence). The CDR3 loop spans 13 amino acids. Whole-study findings and limits: Patients showed no significant difference from controls in CD8+ Simpson's diversity. A set of 25 to 30 CD8+ CDR3 sequences was shared between patients and controls, and these sequences appeared highly expressed in patients.

This clonotype appeared many times. Its antigen is currently unknown. The template for TCR beta VDJ and CDR3 sequence profiling was genomic DNA. Using its own MiXCR run on the reads, TCRdb lists one record per CDR3 protein. The table has about 210,000 distinct CDR3 sequences, roughly 57% seen once. Sequencing was done on a sample of sorted CD4+, CD8+, or CD8+CD57+ T cells (not recorded which) from PBMCs. This clonotype was obtained from a human donor in good health. This chain joins TRBV27 and TRBJ2-7; D uncertain. Here the CDR3 reads CASSLATSYEQYF. CDR3 sequence (DNA): TGTGCCAGCAGTTTAGCTACTTCCTACGAGCAGTACTTC.